Below, 24 T cell receptor beta chains from the same sample are listed, as sequenced in a study of graft-versus-host responses after intestinal transplantation. What these receptors recognize is not known. Profiling relied on immunoSEQ multiplex PCR, and the TCRdb table lists in-frame clones only, not all of them. This table holds some 90,000 clones, roughly 80% found once. The sequences come from unstimulated CD4+ T cells sorted from spleen or lymph node cells, collected before intestinal transplant. These receptors came from a human donor who received an intestinal transplant.

V is TRBV30 and J is TRBJ2-3; 8 nucleotides line up with TRBD2. Trimming removed 0 bases from V and 3 bases from J; junction bases left unmatched: 5. Per germline, CDR1 GTSNPN and CDR2 SVGIG (reference sequence). The CDR3 has 15 amino acids. CDR3 loop: CAWSVFGGGTDTQYF. DNA of the CDR3: TGTGCCTGGAGTGTATTCGGGGGGGGGACAGATACGCAGTATTTT.

V and J are TRBV28 and TRBJ2-7, with D maybe TRBD2 (5 bases). Germline assignment: CDR1 MDHEN and CDR2 SYDVKM. The CDR3 totals 15 residues. V dropped 6 bases and J dropped 4 bases, with 19 bases sitting between them. The CDR3 DNA follows: TGTGCCAGCAGCCTCCTCACGGGCGGACTTTACGAGCAGTACTTC. Encoded protein: CASSLLTGGLYEQYF.

V is TRBV9 and J is TRBJ2-1; weak D call: TRBD2 (6 bases). CDR1 is SGDLS, CDR2 YYNGEE, per germline. Trimming cost V 3 bases and J 1 base, with 11 bases left between them. This CDR3 contains 15 residues. Here the CDR3 DNA reads TGTGCCAGCAGCGGTAGCGGAGCTTCCTACAATGAGCAGTTCTTC. Translated, it gives CASSGSGASYNEQFF.

This chain links TRBV7-8 with TRBJ2-5; weak D call: TRBD1 (5 bases). Trimming pared 0 bases from V and 7 bases from J, leaving 18 bases between. The CDR3 extends over 16 amino acids. The V gene's germline CDR1 is SGHVS and CDR2 FQNEAQ. CDR3 DNA sequence: TGTGCCAGCAGCTTAGCTCCTCCAGGGTTTGGCGGGACCCAGTACTTC. It is translated as CASSLAPPGFGGTQYF.

The genes are TRBV7-3 and TRBJ2-3, with no clear D. CDR1 and CDR2 from the germline V gene are SGHTA and FQGTGA. Between the trimmed V and J ends, which lost 2 bases and 3 bases, there was a span of 9 bases. This CDR3 spans 14 amino acids. The CDR3 here is CASSLAGSTDTQYF. The CDR3 region has the DNA TGTGCCAGCAGCTTAGCCGGGTCGACAGATACGCAGTATTTT.

The chain carries TRBV18 and TRBJ2-7; maybe TRBD2 (6 bases). The CDR3 length is 14 residues. Trimming cost V 5 bases and J 5 bases, with 16 bases left between them. CDR1 and CDR2 (germline): KGHSH, LQKENI. The DNA of the CDR3 is TGTGCCAGCTCAGGCCGGTCGGGAGATGACGAGCAGTACTTC. Protein sequence: CASSGRSGDDEQYF. The whole variable domain, remainder taken from reference TRBV18 and TRBJ2-7, is NAGVMQNPRHLVRRRGQEARLRCSPMKGHSHVYWYRQLPEEGLKFMVYLQKENIIDESGMPKERFSAEFPKEGPSILRIQQVVRGDSAAYFCASSGRSGDDEQYFGPGTRLTVT.

This sequence joins TRBV6-6 and TRBJ2-2, with D maybe TRBD2 (5 bases). CDR3 size: 13 residues. Per the germline V gene, CDR1 is MNHNY and CDR2 is SVGAGI (reference sequence). V was trimmed by 5 bases and J by 6 bases, leaving 10 bases between them. CDR3 region: CASSPVSAGELFF. In DNA, the CDR3 is TGTGCCAGCAGTCCAGTTAGCGCCGGGGAGCTGTTTTTT.

V gene TRBV18 combines with J gene TRBJ2-2; 9 nucleotides match TRBD1. The CDR3 has 15 residues. Germline V gene data show CDR1 as KGHSH and CDR2 as LQKENI. V lost 3 bases to trimming and J lost 4 bases; unmatched junction nucleotides: 3. CDR3 amino acids: CASSPWTGVTGELFF. CDR3 in DNA: TGTGCCAGCTCACCCTGGACAGGGGTCACCGGGGAGCTGTTTTTT.

This rearrangement joins TRBV5-1 to TRBJ2-7, with D perhaps matching TRBD1 (5 bases). This CDR3 has 13 residues. CDR1 is SGHRS and CDR2 is YFSETQ in the germline V gene. Trimming took 7 bases from V and 3 from J, leaving 14 bases between them. As DNA, the CDR3 is TGCGCCAGCTCCGGATCAGGGCACTACGAGCAGTACTTC. Protein product: CASSGSGHYEQYF.

This clone was observed a single time. The gene calls are TRBV28 and TRBJ2-2; 7 bases agree with TRBD2. The V gene end was trimmed by 6 bases and the J gene end by 8 bases; junction bases not matched to a gene: 6. Germline V gene data show CDR1 as MDHEN and CDR2 as SYDVKM. The CDR3 loop spans 13 amino acids. The CDR3 nucleotides read TGTGCCAGCAGCCGGACTAGAACTGGGGAGCTGTTTTTT. Its protein product is CASSRTRTGELFF.

The J gene is TRBJ2-7, the V gene TRBV4-2; 12 bases agree with TRBD2. There are 16 residues in the CDR3. V lost 3 bases and J lost 3; bases outside the gene matches: 6. Germline V gene sequence: CDR1 LGHNA, CDR2 YNFKEQ. The CDR3 reads CASSQGTSGRGYEQYF. The CDR3, as DNA: TGTGCCAGCAGCCAGGGGACTAGCGGGCGAGGCTACGAGCAGTACTTC.

The gene calls are TRBV9 and TRBJ1-3; TRBD1 is a possible D gene (5 bases). This CDR3 is built from 16 residues. Between the trimmed V and J ends, which lost 0 bases and 0 bases, there was a span of 10 bases. Germline-derived CDR1 and CDR2 are SGDLS and YYNGEE. In DNA, the CDR3 is TGTGCCAGCAGCGTAGACCCGACAGACTCTGGAAACACCATATATTTT. This translates into CASSVDPTDSGNTIYF.

The chain employs TRBV19 and TRBJ2-2, with D unclear. Germline V gene data show CDR1 as LNHDA and CDR2 as SQIVND (reference sequence). The CDR3 covers 12 residues. Trimming removed 8 bases at V and 7 bases at J, with 11 bases between. In DNA, the CDR3 is TGTGCCAGTCACCAGATGGTCGGGGAGCTGTTTTTT. It encodes CASHQMVGELFF.

This clone turned up a few times. The V gene is TRBV29-1, the J gene TRBJ1-1; possibly TRBD1 for D (6 bases). The CDR3 covers 13 residues. V lost 6 bases and J lost 1, with 12 bases in between. CDR1 SQVTM and CDR2 ANQGSEA come from the germline V gene. CDR3 in DNA: TGCAGCGTCAGAGGGGGAAGGAACACTGAAGCTTTCTTT. Translated: CSVRGGRNTEAFF.

The chain is built from TRBV7-2 and TRBJ2-2; D is unclear. CDR3 length: 13 residues. Germline assignment: CDR1 SGHTA and CDR2 FQGNSA. V shed 5 bases and J shed 4 bases, with 8 bases lying between them. CDR3 sequence reads: CASSREVTGELFF. Here the CDR3 DNA reads TGTGCCAGCAGCCGCGAGGTCACCGGGGAGCTGTTTTTT.

The V and J genes are TRBV28 and TRBJ2-4; TRBD2 matches 9 bases. V lost 5 bases to trimming and J lost 0 bases; unmatched junction nucleotides: 2. The CDR3 sequence is 15 residues long. Germline lookup yields CDR1 MDHEN and CDR2 SYDVKM. The CDR3 protein is CASSIAGVAKNIQYF. The CDR3 DNA reads TGTGCCAGCAGTATAGCGGGAGTAGCCAAAAACATTCAGTACTTC.

The chain has TRBV19 and TRBJ2-7, with TRBD2 matching 7 bases. The CDR3 covers 12 residues. The germline CDR1 and CDR2 sequences are LNHDA and SQIVND (reference sequence). V was pared by 10 bases and J by 6 bases, with 9 bases of the junction left unmatched. CDR3 bases: TGTGCCACCGGACGTGGGAGGGGCGAGCAGTACTTC. This encodes CATGRGRGEQYF.

The J gene is TRBJ2-7, the V gene TRBV5-1; 9 nucleotides match TRBD1. J lost 3 bases, V lost 0 bases, and 1 base had no gene match. The germline V gene has CDR1 SGHRS and CDR2 YFSETQ. CDR3 size: 14 residues. Here the CDR3 reads CASSLGDRVYEQYF. The CDR3, as DNA: TGCGCCAGCAGCTTGGGGGACAGGGTCTACGAGCAGTACTTC.

The J gene is TRBJ2-7, the V gene TRBV11-2, with a weak D call TRBD2 (6 bases). Trimming removed 0 bases from V and 8 bases from J, with 20 bases in between. Germline V gives CDR1 SGHAT, CDR2 FQNNGV. The CDR3 sequence is 16 residues long. CDR3 protein: CASSLDGESGLGKQYF. CDR3 nucleotides: TGTGCCAGCAGCTTAGACGGGGAGAGCGGGCTAGGCAAGCAGTACTTC.

The chain links TRBV5-1 to TRBJ2-7; 10 bases are a match to TRBD1. CDR1 is SGHRS, CDR2 YFSETQ, per germline. The CDR3 contains 14 residues. V shed 4 bases and J 3 bases; nucleotides not matched to a gene: 4. CDR3 region: CASSPGQGNYEQYF. CDR3 DNA sequence: TGCGCCAGCAGCCCGGGACAGGGGAACTACGAGCAGTACTTC.

The V gene is TRBV5-1, the J gene TRBJ1-2; D ambiguous. Germline V gives CDR1 SGHRS, CDR2 YFSETQ. V was pared by 3 bases and J by 7 bases, with 16 bases between. The CDR3 loop spans 14 amino acids. The CDR3 DNA is TGCGCCAGCAGCTCCTCGACGCTGCGGATTGGCTACACCTTC. Its translation: CASSSSTLRIGYTF.

This chain's CDR3 is CASSVGTGYSNQPQHF. The CDR3 DNA follows: TGTGCCAGCAGCGTTGGGACAGGTTATAGCAATCAGCCCCAGCATTTT. The chain joins TRBV9 to TRBJ1-5, with 8 bases aligning to TRBD1. The germline gives CDR1 SGDLS, CDR2 YYNGEE. With 2 bases clipped from V and 0 bases from J, the junction kept 4 bases outside the gene matches. The CDR3 runs to 16 residues.

This chain links TRBV7-9 with TRBJ2-7, with 9 positions matching TRBD1. The CDR3 is 15 amino acids. Germline V gene lookup returns CDR1 SEHNR and CDR2 FQNEAQ (reference sequence). With V trimmed by 5 bases and J by 8 bases, 13 bases remained unmatched. The CDR3 sequence: CASSTSGTGFLKQYF. The CDR3 DNA is TGTGCCAGCAGCACGTCCGGGACAGGGTTTTTGAAGCAGTACTTC.

The rearrangement joins TRBV7-2 to TRBJ2-7, with a tentative D call TRBD2 (7 bases). Germline V lookup: CDR1 SGHTA, CDR2 FQGNSA. Trimming stripped 0 bases from V and 7 bases from J, with 13 bases between. The CDR3 extends over 14 amino acids. This CDR3 reads CASSLAGGPTEQYF. CDR3 nucleotide sequence: TGTGCCAGCAGCTTAGCGGGGGGGCCTACGGAGCAGTACTTC.